This TCR beta chain was profiled in a study of PD-1 blockade in classical Hodgkin lymphoma. Findings of the study overall: Patients who began taking nivolumab under 1 year after ASCT were left out. The baseline diversity of complete responders showed similarity to that of newly diagnosed patients. Sources of repertoire differences remain undefined, possibly disease activity or prior therapy. By C4D1 there was a significant rise in CD4+ TCR diversity but not in CD8+ TCR diversity.

Of note for this clone: Antigen specificity is unknown.

This CDR3 spans 15 amino acids. Germline loops: CDR1 SNHLY, CDR2 FYNNEI. With 4 bases removed from V and 5 bases from J, the gap between germline ends came to 12 bases. Produced via immunoSEQ multiplex PCR; TCRdb's table is partial and in-frame only. The table shows 25,000 to 35,000 clones, with roughly 80% occurring only once. Stated time point: cycle 4 day 1 (C4D1), after 5 to 7 weeks of nivolumab. After autologous stem cell transplantation all patients relapsed, and prior brentuximab vedotin exposure differed between cohorts. Investigators isolated CD4+ T cells from thawed PBMCs through magnetic negative selection.

The source material was CD4+ T cells from blood, sampled before the fourth cycle of nivolumab. This TCR came from a human donor with classical Hodgkin lymphoma. This chain uses TRBV2 with TRBJ1-6; no definite D call. CDR3 amino acids: CASSGEAPNNSPLHF. CDR3 bases: TGTGCCAGCAGTGGGGAGGCACCGAATAATTCACCCCTCCACTTT.